Shown below are 18 T cell receptor beta chains from a single sample sequenced in a study of regulatory T cells in long-lasting Graves disease. Stated time point: newly diagnosed GD, antithyroid drugs for less than 3 months. Researchers made the TCR library from RNA that was extracted from PBMCs. Assembly of TCR beta libraries relied on iRepertoire HTBI primers together with Arm-PCR of CDR3 regions. MiXCR, run by TCRdb on the multiplex PCR reads, gives a single entry per CDR3 protein. The repertoire holds about 440,000 distinct CDR3 sequences, 15% seen once, with approximately 15% in the top ten. These sequences were also reported in another study, on T cells in Graves' hyperthyroidism and ophthalmopathy.

The sequenced sample was peripheral blood mononuclear cells (PBMCs), obtained at new diagnosis, from a patient treated with antithyroid drugs. The receptors derive from a woman younger than 45 with Graves disease.

This clonotype was seen many times. This sequence joins TRBV24-1 and TRBJ2-1; no clear D gene. Germline V gene data show CDR1 as KGHDR and CDR2 as SFDVKD. Trimming took 0 bases from V and 7 from J, leaving 6 bases between them. This CDR3 has 13 amino acids. This CDR3 is CATSDLLRNEQFF. The CDR3 region has the DNA TGTGCCACCAGTGATTTGCTACGGAATGAGCAGTTCTTC.

This clonotype was seen ten or more times. CDR3 nucleotide sequence: TGTGCCAGCAGCTCCCTCCGTACTAGCGGGAGAAGAGATACGCAGTATTTT. Its protein is CASSSLRTSGRRDTQYF. The V and J genes are TRBV7-2 and TRBJ2-3; 11 nucleotides line up with TRBD2. In germline, CDR1 is SGHTA, CDR2 FQGNSA. V was clipped by 4 bases and J by 5 bases; unmatched bases: 11. The CDR3 loop spans 17 amino acids.

The sample holds a few counts of this clonotype. V usage is TRBV19 and J usage is TRBJ2-7, with D perhaps being TRBD1 or TRBD2 (6 bases each). Germline V gene data show CDR1 as LNHDA and CDR2 as SQIVND (reference sequence). The V gene lost 3 bases and the J gene lost 2 bases, with 14 bases spanning the gap. The CDR3 consists of 15 residues. The DNA for the CDR3 is TGTGCCAGTAGTATTAGGGTGGGGGGCGCCTACGAGCAGTACTTC. Amino acids: CASSIRVGGAYEQYF.

The gene calls are TRBV4-1 and TRBJ2-3; D gene uncertain. CDR1 MGHRA and CDR2 YSYEKL come from the germline V gene. Trimming cost V 2 bases and J 5 bases, with 8 bases left between them. The CDR3 sequence is 13 residues long. The CDR3 nucleotides are TGCGCCAGCAGCCAACACGCAAGAGATACGCAGTATTTT. This gives the protein CASSQHARDTQYF.

In regard to this clonotype: A read error is possible here, since a much larger clone lies one base away. The CDR3 nucleotides read TGTGCCATCAGTGATCCTAGCGGGAGTGTCAATGAGCAGTTCTTC. Residues: CAISDPSGSVNEQFF. The chain has TRBV10-3 and TRBJ2-1, with TRBD2 matching over 10 bases. The germline CDR1 and CDR2 sequences are ENHRY and SYGVKD. This CDR3 has 15 residues. J gave up 6 bases and V 3 bases, and 5 bases lay outside the gene matches.

In its sample, this clonotype was seen many times. This chain uses TRBV7-3 with TRBJ1-2, with D unresolved. Germline V lookup: CDR1 SGHTA, CDR2 FQGTGA. V was cut by 2 bases and J by 6 bases, with 31 bases left in between. This CDR3 has 20 residues. CDR3 sequence (DNA): TGTGCCAGCAGCTTAGGTCCCCCCCCGCAGCGGGGATATTTAAGCGATGGCTACACCTTC. Translating it yields CASSLGPPPQRGYLSDGYTF.

The sample holds many counts of this clonotype. In DNA form, the CDR3 reads TGTGCCTTCCGACTAGCGGGAGGGCCGAGTGAGCAGTTCTTC. This gives the protein CAFRLAGGPSEQFF. The J gene is TRBJ2-1, the V gene TRBV30; 14 positions agree with TRBD2. In germline, CDR1 is GTSNPN, CDR2 SVGIG (reference sequence). The CDR3 runs 14 residues. Trimming at V came to 7 bases and at J to 9 bases, leaving 8 bases not matched to a gene.

This clonotype was seen at least ten times. The gene calls are TRBV5-6 and TRBJ2-5; 8 bases fit TRBD2. The V gene's germline CDR1 is SGHDT and CDR2 YYEEEE. The V gene end was trimmed by 2 bases and the J gene end by 5 bases; junction bases not matched to a gene: 11. The CDR3 covers 16 residues. The CDR3 region has the DNA TGTGCCAGCAGCTTTCGGCGGGAGGACCGCCGGGAGACCCAGTACTTC. It translates to CASSFRREDRRETQYF.

The sample holds many counts of this clonotype. This chain links TRBV6-2 or TRBV6-3 with TRBJ2-7; a weak D match, TRBD2 (5 bases). This CDR3 is 18 amino acids long. Trimming took off 0 bases at V and 3 bases at J, with 21 bases between the two ends. Germline V gives CDR1 MNHEY, CDR2 SVGEGT. CDR3 sequence reads: CASSYSSPGSGRLYEQYF. CDR3 nucleotide sequence: TGTGCCAGCAGTTACTCGAGTCCGGGGTCGGGGAGACTCTACGAGCAGTACTTC.

The sample holds many counts of this clonotype. This chain links TRBV7-3 with TRBJ2-3, with D hard to call. The CDR3 loop spans 15 amino acids. Trimming stripped 1 base from V and 1 base from J, with 9 bases between. Looked up from germline, CDR1 is SGHTA and CDR2 is FQGTGA. This chain's CDR3 is CASSLKSDGTDTQYF. Here the CDR3 DNA reads TGTGCCAGCAGCTTAAAAAGCGATGGCACAGATACGCAGTATTTT.

The chain uses TRBV6-1 and TRBJ2-6; 13 bases agree with TRBD2. CDR3 size: 16 residues. Germline trimming cut 7 bases from V and 3 bases from J; bases unmatched to any gene: 3. Looked up from germline, CDR1 is MNHNS and CDR2 is SASEGT. The CDR3 sequence is CASNGLAGVGANVLTF. CDR3 nucleotides: TGTGCCAGCAACGGACTAGCGGGAGTTGGGGCCAACGTCCTGACTTTC.

In its sample, this clonotype was seen a few times. This chain uses TRBV12-3 or TRBV12-4 with TRBJ2-7; D may be TRBD2 (6 bases). V lost 4 bases and J 2 bases, leaving 18 bases between the germline ends. The CDR3 length is 16 residues. The CDR3 sequence: CASSSGTFNLAYEQYF. The CDR3 DNA sequence: TGTGCCAGCAGTTCCGGGACTTTTAACCTAGCCTACGAGCAGTACTTC.

This clonotype occurred many times. The chain couples TRBV2 to TRBJ2-5; D unclear. The germline CDR1 and CDR2 sequences are SNHLY and FYNNEI. The CDR3 spans 14 residues. V lost 1 base and J lost 4, with 10 bases in between. This CDR3 is CASSEGGHGETQYF. The CDR3 DNA reads TGTGCCAGCAGTGAAGGAGGTCACGGAGAGACCCAGTACTTC.

This clonotype was detected many times. The rearrangement uses TRBV11-3 and TRBJ1-1; D gene uncertain. CDR1 and CDR2 (germline): SGHNT, YENEEA. The V end was cut by 5 bases, the J end by 1 base, with 8 bases between. The CDR3 runs 13 residues. The CDR3 here is CASSPRPNTEAFF. DNA for the CDR3: TGTGCCAGCAGCCCCCGTCCGAACACTGAAGCTTTCTTT.

In this sample, this clonotype turned up once. The V call is TRBV28, the J call TRBJ2-5; TRBD2 agrees at 13 bases. V trimming: 7 bases; J trimming: 5 bases; junction bases outside the gene matches: 1. Germline V gene sequence: CDR1 MDHEN, CDR2 SYDVKM. This CDR3 comprises 13 residues. CDR3 DNA sequence: TGTGCCAGCACGGGACTAGCGGGGGAGACCCAGTACTTC. Translation gives CASTGLAGETQYF.

This clonotype occurred a few times. This sequence joins TRBV10-2 and TRBJ2-1; the match to TRBD2 covers 9 bases. The CDR3 has 15 amino acids. The V and J ends lost 10 bases and 4 bases, in that order; junction bases with no gene match: 11. Germline V gene lookup returns CDR1 WSHSY and CDR2 SAAADI. The CDR3 region has the DNA TGCGCCATCTCTACAGGGACTAGCCAATACAATGAGCAGTTCTTC. Translating gives CAISTGTSQYNEQFF.

This clonotype has at least ten counts. V usage is TRBV6-2 or TRBV6-3 and J usage is TRBJ2-1; TRBD2 aligns across 8 bases. The J segment lost 6 bases and the V segment lost 7 bases, leaving 14 bases of the junction unmatched. Germline CDR1 reads MNHEY; CDR2 reads SVGEGT. This CDR3 has 16 amino acids. The chain's CDR3 is CASTQSRREAVNEQFF. The CDR3, as DNA: TGTGCCAGCACTCAGAGCCGGCGGGAGGCAGTCAATGAGCAGTTCTTC.

The rearrangement joins TRBV19 to TRBJ1-3; D call uncertain. Trimming removed 2 bases from V and 2 bases from J, with 10 bases in between. CDR1 and CDR2 (germline): LNHDA, SQIVND (reference sequence). The CDR3 is 15 amino acids. Here the CDR3 DNA reads TGTGCCAGTAGTATACCCCAGGTGGCTGGAAACACCATATATTTT. Its translation is CASSIPQVAGNTIYF.